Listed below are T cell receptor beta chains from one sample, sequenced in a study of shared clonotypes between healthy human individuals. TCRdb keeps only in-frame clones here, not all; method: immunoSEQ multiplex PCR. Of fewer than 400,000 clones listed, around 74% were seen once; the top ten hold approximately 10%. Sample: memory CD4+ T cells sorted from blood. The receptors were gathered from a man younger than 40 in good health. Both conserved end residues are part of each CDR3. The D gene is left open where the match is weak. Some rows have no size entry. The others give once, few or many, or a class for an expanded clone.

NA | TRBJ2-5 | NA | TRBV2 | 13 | CASGGKGRGAQYF | TGTGCCAGCGGGGGGAAGGGACGAGGGGCCCAGTACTTC
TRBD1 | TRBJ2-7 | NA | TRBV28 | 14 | CASTSDRGTYEQYF | TGTGCCAGCACCTCTGACAGGGGAACTTACGAGCAGTACTTC
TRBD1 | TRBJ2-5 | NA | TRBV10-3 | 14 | CAISDRGQGETQYF | TGTGCCATCAGTGACAGGGGGCAGGGAGAGACCCAGTACTTC
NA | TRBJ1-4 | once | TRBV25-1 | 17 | CASSEYEGRGLEEKLFF | TGTGCCAGCAGTGAATACGAGGGCAGAGGGCTGGAGGAAAAACTGTTTTTT
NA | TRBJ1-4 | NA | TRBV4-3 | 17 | CASSQDRRGATNEKLFF | TGCGCCAGCAGCCAAGATCGTCGGGGGGCAACTAATGAAAAACTGTTTTTT
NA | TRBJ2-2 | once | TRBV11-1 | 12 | CASSLSSGELFF | TGTGCCAGCAGCTTATCTTCCGGGGAGCTGTTTTTT
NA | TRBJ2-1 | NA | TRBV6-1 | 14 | CASSHREKDNEQFF | TGTGCCAGCAGTCACAGGGAAAAGGACAATGAGCAGTTCTTC
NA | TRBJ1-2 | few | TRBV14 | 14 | CASSQDLQGSGYTF | TGTGCCAGCAGCCAAGATCTGCAGGGCTCCGGCTACACCTTC
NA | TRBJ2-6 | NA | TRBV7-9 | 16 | CASSTGRGSGANVLTF | TGTGCCAGCAGCACCGGACGGGGCTCTGGGGCCAACGTCCTGACTTTC
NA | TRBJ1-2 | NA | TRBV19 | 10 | CASSGGGYTF | TGTGCCAGTAGTGGCGGTGGCTACACCTTC
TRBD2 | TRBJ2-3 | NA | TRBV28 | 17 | CASSPPAGGPSTDTQYF | TGTGCCAGCAGCCCACCCGCGGGAGGGCCGAGCACAGATACGCAGTATTTT
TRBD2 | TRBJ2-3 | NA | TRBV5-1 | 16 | CASSLRTRSSTDTQYF | TGCGCCAGCAGCTTGCGGACTAGGTCTAGCACAGATACGCAGTATTTT
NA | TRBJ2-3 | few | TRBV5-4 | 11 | CATSTTDTQYF | TGTGCCACCAGTACCACAGATACGCAGTATTTT
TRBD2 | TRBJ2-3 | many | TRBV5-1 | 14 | CASRSGGPVDTQYF | TGCGCCAGCAGGTCGGGAGGGCCGGTAGATACGCAGTATTTT
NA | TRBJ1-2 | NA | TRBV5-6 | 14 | CASSPQGGYYGYTF | TGTGCCAGCAGCCCACAGGGAGGGTACTATGGCTACACCTTC
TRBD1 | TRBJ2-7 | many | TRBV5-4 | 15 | CASSRRDRGSYEQYF | TGTGCCAGCAGTCGCCGGGACAGGGGATCCTACGAGCAGTACTTC
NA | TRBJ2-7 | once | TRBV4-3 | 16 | CASSQGRGTQVREQYF | TGCGCCAGCAGCCAAGGGAGGGGGACTCAAGTAAGGGAGCAGTACTTC
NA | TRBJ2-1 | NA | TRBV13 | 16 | CASSLGTGISYNEQFF | TGTGCCAGCAGCTTAGGGACAGGAATTTCCTACAATGAGCAGTTCTTC
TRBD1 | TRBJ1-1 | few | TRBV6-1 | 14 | CASTQGAGGTEAFF | TGTGCCAGCACCCAGGGGGCGGGAGGCACTGAAGCTTTCTTT
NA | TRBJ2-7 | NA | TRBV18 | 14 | CASSPRTLSYEQYF | TGTGCCAGCTCACCAAGAACTCTTTCCTACGAGCAGTACTTC
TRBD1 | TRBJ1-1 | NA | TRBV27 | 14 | CASSPLGQGVEAFF | TGTGCCAGCAGTCCGCTTGGACAGGGGGTTGAAGCTTTCTTT
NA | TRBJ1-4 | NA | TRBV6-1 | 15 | CASSDVSATNEKLFF | TGTGCCAGCAGTGACGTATCGGCAACTAATGAAAAACTGTTTTTT
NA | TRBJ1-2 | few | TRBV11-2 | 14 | CASSLVLGVDGYTF | TGTGCCAGCAGCTTAGTGCTGGGGGTGGATGGCTACACCTTC
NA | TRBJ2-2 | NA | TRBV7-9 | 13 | CASSWTGTGELFF | TGTGCCAGCAGTTGGACGGGCACCGGGGAGCTGTTTTTT
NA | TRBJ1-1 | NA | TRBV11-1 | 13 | CASSLTLNTEAFF | TGTGCCAGCAGCTTAACTTTGAACACTGAAGCTTTCTTT
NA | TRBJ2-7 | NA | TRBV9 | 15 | CASSVEQGKFVEQYF | TGTGCCAGCAGCGTAGAGCAGGGGAAGTTCGTCGAGCAGTACTTC
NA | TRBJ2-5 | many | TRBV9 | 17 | CASSVAWGFSGEETQYF | TGTGCCAGCAGCGTAGCTTGGGGCTTTTCCGGGGAAGAGACCCAGTACTTC
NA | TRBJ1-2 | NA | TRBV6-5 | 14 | CASSYSGVSYGYTF | TGTGCCAGCAGTTACTCGGGGGTGTCCTATGGCTACACCTTC
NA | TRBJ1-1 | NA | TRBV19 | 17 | CASSISASTGGNTEAFF | TGTGCCAGTAGTATAAGTGCTTCCACGGGAGGGAACACTGAAGCTTTCTTT
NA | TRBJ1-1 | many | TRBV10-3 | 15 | CAISDPRGMNTEAFF | TGTGCCATCAGCGACCCTCGGGGTATGAACACTGAAGCTTTCTTT
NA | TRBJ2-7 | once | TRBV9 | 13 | CASSVEIDYEQYF | TGTGCCAGCAGCGTAGAGATAGACTACGAGCAGTACTTC
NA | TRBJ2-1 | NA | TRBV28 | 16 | CASSLWSTHSYNEQFF | TGTGCCAGCAGTTTATGGTCAACCCACTCCTACAATGAGCAGTTCTTC
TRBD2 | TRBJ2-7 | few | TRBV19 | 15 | CASRREAGPYYEQYF | TGTGCCTCAAGACGGGAAGCGGGGCCCTACTACGAGCAGTACTTC
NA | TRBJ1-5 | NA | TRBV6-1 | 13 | CASSVKLEGPQHF | TGTGCCAGCAGTGTGAAGTTAGAGGGTCCCCAGCATTTT
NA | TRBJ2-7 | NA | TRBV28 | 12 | CASRRGVYEQYF | TGTGCCAGCAGACGCGGAGTCTACGAGCAGTACTTC
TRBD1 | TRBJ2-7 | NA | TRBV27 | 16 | CASSSPYGTGTYEQYF | TGTGCCAGCAGTTCCCCTTACGGGACAGGGACCTACGAGCAGTACTTC
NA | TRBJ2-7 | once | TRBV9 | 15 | CASSVVGQEGYEQYF | TGTGCCAGCAGCGTAGTCGGTCAGGAGGGCTACGAGCAGTACTTC
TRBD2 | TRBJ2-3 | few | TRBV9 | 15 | CASSVVSGGSDTQYF | TGTGCCAGCAGCGTAGTCAGCGGGGGTTCCGATACGCAGTATTTT
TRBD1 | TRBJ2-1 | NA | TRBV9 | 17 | CASSVVAGTGTYNEQFF | TGTGCCAGCAGCGTAGTAGCCGGGACAGGGACATACAATGAGCAGTTCTTC
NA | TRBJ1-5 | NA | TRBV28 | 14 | CASSQNLGGWPQHF | TGTGCCAGCAGCCAGAATTTGGGGGGATGGCCCCAGCATTTT
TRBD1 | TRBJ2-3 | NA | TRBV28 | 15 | CASIPIDRVADTQYF | TGTGCCAGCATCCCGATCGACAGGGTGGCAGATACGCAGTATTTT
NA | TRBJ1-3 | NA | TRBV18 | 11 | CASQQGNTIYF | TGTGCCAGTCAACAGGGAAACACCATATATTTT
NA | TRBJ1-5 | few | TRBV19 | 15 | CASSIRGYSNQPQHF | TGTGCCAGTAGTATTCGGGGATATAGCAATCAGCCCCAGCATTTT
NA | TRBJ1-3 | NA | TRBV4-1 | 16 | CASSQFRGSSGNTIYF | TGCGCCAGCAGCCAATTTCGGGGATCATCTGGAAACACCATATATTTT
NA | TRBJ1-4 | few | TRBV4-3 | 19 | CASSQEQTAGFSTNEKLFF | TGCGCCAGCAGCCAAGAACAGACGGCAGGTTTTTCAACTAATGAAAAACTGTTTTTT
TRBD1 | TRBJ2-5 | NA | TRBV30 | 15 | CAWTRQGATRETQYF | TGTGCCTGGACCCGACAGGGGGCGACTAGGGAGACCCAGTACTTC
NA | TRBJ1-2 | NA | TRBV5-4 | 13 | CASSLGVYYGYTF | TGTGCCAGCAGCTTGGGAGTTTACTATGGCTACACCTTC
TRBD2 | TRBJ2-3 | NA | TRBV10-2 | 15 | CASKVLAGTGDTQYF | TGCGCCAGCAAGGTCCTAGCGGGAACTGGAGATACGCAGTATTTT
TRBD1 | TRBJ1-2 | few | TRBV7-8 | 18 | CASSPRGAAGGSNYGYTF | TGTGCCAGCAGCCCCAGGGGGGCGGCCGGGGGTTCTAACTATGGCTACACCTTC
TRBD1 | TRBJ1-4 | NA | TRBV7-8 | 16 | CASRALGGTEDEKLFF | TGTGCCAGCAGAGCTTTGGGTGGGACAGAGGATGAAAAACTGTTTTTT
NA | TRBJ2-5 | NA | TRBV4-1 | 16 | CASSQVWRHPQETQYF | TGCGCCAGCAGCCAAGTCTGGAGACACCCACAAGAGACCCAGTACTTC
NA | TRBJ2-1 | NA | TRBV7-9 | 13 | CASSSGDYNEQFF | TGTGCCAGCAGCTCAGGGGACTACAATGAGCAGTTCTTC
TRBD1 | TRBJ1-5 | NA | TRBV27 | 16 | CASSLRATGRDQPQHF | TGTGCCAGCAGTCTGCGGGCGACAGGGAGGGATCAGCCCCAGCATTTT
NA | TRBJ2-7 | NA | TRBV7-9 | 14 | CASSFSGTDTEQYF | TGTGCCAGCAGCTTTAGCGGGACAGATACCGAGCAGTACTTC